At least ten counts were recorded for the clone carrying this T cell receptor (beta chain). The antigen remains undetermined. The V gene's germline CDR1 is DFQATT and CDR2 SNEGSKA (reference sequence). V lost 3 bases, J lost 5 bases, and 16 bases lay in between. The CDR3 consists of 14 residues. The data originate from a study of CD8 T cells in ankylosing spondylitis. Notes on the study in general: Disease-associated clonotypes exhibited CD8+ identity and were relatively infrequent in peripheral blood. Disease-linked clones reportedly concentrated significantly in matched ankylosing spondylitis synovial fluid.

Quantitative barcoded 5'-RACE was used to prepare TCR beta libraries. Using its own MiXCR run on the 5' RACE reads, TCRdb lists one record per CDR3 protein. The repertoire holds about 160,000 distinct CDR3 sequences, with approximately 20% as singletons. This sequence joins TRBV20-1 and TRBJ2-5; D gene ambiguous. The sequenced sample was blood, either unsorted or a sorted T cell fraction (not recorded which). The TCR comes from a male donor with ankylosing spondylitis or in good health (not recorded which). CDR3 region: CSASTLDLGETQYF. The CDR3, as DNA: TGCAGTGCTAGTACCTTGGACCTAGGCGAGACCCAGTACTTC.